Detailed here is one T cell receptor beta chain. These data originate in a study of blood T cell repertoires in COVID-19. The assay was immunoSEQ multiplex PCR, and TCRdb's table has in-frame clones only and misses some. The sample holds around 310,000 clones; over 70% are singletons and the top ten take 5%. V lost 3 bases, J lost 7 bases, and 6 bases lay in between. Germline CDR1 is PRHDT and CDR2 is FYEKMQ (reference sequence). The CDR3 contains 11 residues. The chain uses TRBV13 and TRBJ2-5; no definite D call. Sequenced: PBMCs or T cells enriched from blood (not recorded which). The TCR originated in a man younger than 40 who had recovered from COVID-19. The CDR3 protein is CASSFYGTQYF. Written as DNA, the CDR3 is TGTGCCAGCAGCTTCTATGGGACCCAGTACTTC.